Listed below are T cell receptor beta chains from one sample, sequenced in a study of regulatory T cells in long-lasting Graves disease. MiXCR, run by TCRdb on the multiplex PCR reads, gives a single entry per CDR3 protein. The profile covers some 370,000 distinct CDR3 sequences, with less than 25% appearing a single time and roughly 20% taken by the ten largest. This sample comprised peripheral blood mononuclear cells (PBMCs), obtained when the disease was refractory, from a patient treated with antithyroid drugs. These receptors originate from a female donor with Graves disease. Both conserved end residues are part of each CDR3. Rows give clone size only sometimes, using once, few, many, or a class for an expanded clone.

size	V	J	CDR3
few	TRBV5-1	TRBJ2-5	CASSFRVGEKTQYF
.	TRBV4-3	TRBJ1-2	CASSQNNRAPLGYTF
.	TRBV24-1	TRBJ1-2	CATSDLDRDYGYTF
many	TRBV28	TRBJ2-5	CASSLRGGETQYF
many	TRBV20-1	TRBJ1-4	CSAREGTSTNEKLFF
.	TRBV12-3/TRBV12-4	TRBJ2-7	CANSYPTGQGTYEQYF
many	TRBV28	TRBJ2-5	CASSHLESQETQYF
many	TRBV29-1	TRBJ1-2	CSVEVTGLYGYTF
many	TRBV28	TRBJ2-7	CASRPQTVSYEQYF
few	TRBV7-9	TRBJ2-5	CASSLAPTGETQYF
many	TRBV2	TRBJ2-5	CASSGLEGETQYF
few	TRBV7-9	TRBJ1-1	CASSSGQKSAFF
few	TRBV7-6	TRBJ2-2	CASSFPKGLANTGELFF
few	TRBV20-1	TRBJ2-7	CSVTPGVGEQYF
few	TRBV18	TRBJ2-1	CASSPGSNNEQFF
.	TRBV11-2	TRBJ2-1	CASSTGTGANEQFF
few	TRBV4-2	TRBJ2-7	CASSQEWGVPYEQYF
many	TRBV12-3/TRBV12-4	TRBJ1-2	CASSYLFGHGYTF
many	TRBV2	TRBJ2-5	CASSVGLGAGGTQYF
few	TRBV18	TRBJ1-1	CASSPPSRATEAFF
many	TRBV11-2	TRBJ2-7	CASSLGLAGLYEQYF
many	TRBV30	TRBJ1-5	CAWSKAAKGGQPQHF
many	TRBV2	TRBJ2-2	CASSRTSGFTGELFF
many	TRBV28	TRBJ2-7	CAGRSNRGQGSEQYF
many	TRBV28	TRBJ2-7	CASSPRTGHYEQYF
few	TRBV20-1	TRBJ1-1	CSASTPMNTEAFF
.	TRBV2	TRBJ2-1	CASTLIGTSQTSSYNEQFF
.	TRBV12-3/TRBV12-4	TRBJ2-1	CASIQSLYNEQFF
.	TRBV19	TRBJ2-4	CASSSGGPQLPKNIQYF
many	TRBV5-1	TRBJ2-7	CASSLGLADSYEQYF
.	TRBV20-1	TRBJ2-5	CSAGTGWGETQYF
many	TRBV27	TRBJ1-1	CASSSPGAENTEAFF
few	TRBV20-1	TRBJ2-3	CSARDLTRSKDTQYF
few	TRBV9	TRBJ2-2	CASSVVGYTGELFF
.	TRBV7-9	TRBJ2-5	CASSPKDGKETQYF
.	TRBV6-1	TRBJ2-6	CASSELSGANVLTF
few	TRBV5-1	TRBJ2-7	CASSAGTTYEQYF
.	TRBV7-9	TRBJ2-7	CASSFSGAGRVYEQYF
many	TRBV27	TRBJ1-2	CASSFLGQGDGYTF
many	TRBV6-1	TRBJ1-1	CASSEAGWNTEAFF
.	TRBV9	TRBJ1-2	CASSVEADRNYGYTF
few	TRBV5-1	TRBJ2-6	CASSLEILAGGGGANVLTF
.	TRBV5-6	TRBJ2-7	CASSFRLAEYEQYF
many	TRBV10-2	TRBJ2-5	CASRLGQGGVKTQYF